The clone carrying this T cell receptor (beta chain) showed up many times. Its matching antigen is unknown. Sample time point: longitudinal time-point 3. Unsorted libraries came from 2 million PBMCs stored at -80 °C. These data belong to a study of neurological immune-mediated disorders. Notes on the study in general: No CDR3 amino acid sequences recurred among expanded clones across subjects, suggesting private repertoires in all groups. Patients with HTLV-1-associated myelopathy showed the most TCR clonal expansion. Those with multiple sclerosis showed the least, falling below healthy controls.

5'RACE generated cDNA with 10-nucleotide random UMIs. Using its own MiXCR run on the 5' RACE reads, TCRdb lists one record per CDR3 protein. The sample includes over 90,000 distinct CDR3 sequences, roughly 10% of them seen just once. The TCR sequence derives from a female donor with HTLV-1-associated myelopathy (HAM/TSP). Sequenced material: PBMCs.

DNA for the CDR3: TGTGCCAGCAGTCGGACTAGTATCCCTACGAACACCGGGGAGCTGTTTTTT. Its protein product is CASSRTSIPTNTGELFF. The J gene is TRBJ2-2, the V gene TRBV12-3 or TRBV12-4, with 7 positions matching TRBD2. This CDR3 comprises 17 residues. V was pared by 5 bases and J by 0 bases, with 9 bases of the junction left unmatched.